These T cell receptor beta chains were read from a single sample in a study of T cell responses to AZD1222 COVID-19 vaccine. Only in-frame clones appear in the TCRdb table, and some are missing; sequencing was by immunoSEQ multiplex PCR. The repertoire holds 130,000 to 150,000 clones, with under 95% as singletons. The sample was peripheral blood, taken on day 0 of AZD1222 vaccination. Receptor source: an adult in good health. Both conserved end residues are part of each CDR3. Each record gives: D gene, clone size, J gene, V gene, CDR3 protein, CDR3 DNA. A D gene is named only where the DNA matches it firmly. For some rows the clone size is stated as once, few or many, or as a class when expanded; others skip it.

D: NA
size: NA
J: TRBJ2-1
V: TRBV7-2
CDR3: CASSQGAGGAYNEQFF
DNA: TGTGCCAGCAGCCAGGGGGCGGGGGGCGCATACAATGAGCAGTTCTTC

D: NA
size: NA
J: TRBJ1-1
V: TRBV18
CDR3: CASSPDGLGTEAFF
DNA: TGTGCCAGCTCACCGGATGGCTTGGGCACTGAAGCTTTCTTT

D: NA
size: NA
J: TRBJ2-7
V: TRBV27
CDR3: CASSLWHGSYEQYF
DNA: TGTGCCAGCAGTTTATGGCACGGCTCCTACGAGCAGTACTTC

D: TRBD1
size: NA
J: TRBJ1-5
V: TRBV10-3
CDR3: CAISETGAVNQPQHF
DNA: TGTGCCATCAGTGAAACAGGGGCCGTCAATCAGCCCCAGCATTTT

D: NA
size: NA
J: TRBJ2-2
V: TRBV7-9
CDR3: CASSLKDPLGELFF
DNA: TGTGCCAGCAGCTTAAAGGACCCCCTCGGGGAGCTGTTTTTT

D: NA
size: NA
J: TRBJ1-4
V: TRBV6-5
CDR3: CASSYGPDNEKLFF
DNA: TGTGCCAGCAGTTACGGTCCGGATAATGAAAAACTGTTTTTT

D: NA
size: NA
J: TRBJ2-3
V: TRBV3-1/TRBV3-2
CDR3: CASSQLQGTDTQYF
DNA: TGTGCCAGCAGCCAACTCCAGGGAACAGATACGCAGTATTTT

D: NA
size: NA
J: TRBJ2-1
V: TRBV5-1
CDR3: CASSPQGPMGEQFF
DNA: TGCGCCAGCAGCCCGCAGGGACCGATGGGTGAGCAGTTCTTC

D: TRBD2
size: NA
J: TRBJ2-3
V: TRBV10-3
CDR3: CAISERGLAGGLTDTQYF
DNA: TGTGCCATCAGTGAGCGGGGACTAGCGGGGGGGCTTACAGATACGCAGTATTTT

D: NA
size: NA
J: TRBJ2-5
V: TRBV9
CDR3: CASSVDRSGTQYF
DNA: TGTGCCAGCAGCGTAGATAGGTCGGGGACCCAGTACTTC

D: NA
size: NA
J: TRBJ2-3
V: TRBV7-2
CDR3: CASSVDSSTDTQYF
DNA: TGTGCCAGCAGCGTGGACAGTAGCACAGATACGCAGTATTTT

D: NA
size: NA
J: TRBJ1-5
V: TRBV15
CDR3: CATSSPQGRGGLGQPQHF
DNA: TGTGCCACCAGCAGCCCCCAGGGGCGGGGGGGTCTCGGCCAGCCCCAGCATTTT

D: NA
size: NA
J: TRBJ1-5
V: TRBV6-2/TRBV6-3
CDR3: CASSYSSGRVRNQPQHF
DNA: TGTGCCAGCAGTTACTCGTCCGGCAGGGTCCGCAATCAGCCCCAGCATTTT

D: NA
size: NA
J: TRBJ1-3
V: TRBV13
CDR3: CASSLIRDRGNTIYF
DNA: TGTGCCAGCAGCCTGATAAGAGACCGCGGAAACACCATATATTTT

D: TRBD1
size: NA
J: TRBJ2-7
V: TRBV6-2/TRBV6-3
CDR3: CASSPRQGATYEQYF
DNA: TGTGCCAGCAGTCCGCGACAGGGGGCTACCTACGAGCAGTACTTC

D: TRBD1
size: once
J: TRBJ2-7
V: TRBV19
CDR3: CASSIHRGRPYEQYF
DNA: TGTGCCAGTAGTATACACAGGGGGCGACCCTACGAGCAGTACTTC

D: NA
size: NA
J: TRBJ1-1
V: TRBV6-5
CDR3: CASSRLNTEAFF
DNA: TGTGCCAGCAGCCGCCTTAACACTGAAGCTTTCTTT

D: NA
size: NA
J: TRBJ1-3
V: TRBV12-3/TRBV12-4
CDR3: CASRTGSGNTIYF
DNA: TGTGCCAGCAGAACAGGGTCCGGAAACACCATATATTTT

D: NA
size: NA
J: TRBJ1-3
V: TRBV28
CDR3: CASSFNTIYF
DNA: TGTGCCAGCAGTTTCAACACCATATATTTT

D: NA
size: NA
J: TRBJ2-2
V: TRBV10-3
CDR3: CAISDGGGLGTGELFF
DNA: TGTGCCATCAGTGATGGTGGGGGGCTGGGCACCGGGGAGCTGTTTTTT

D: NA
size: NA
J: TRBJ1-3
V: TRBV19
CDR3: CASSIGHTGNTIYF
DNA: TGTGCCAGTAGTATCGGTCATACTGGAAACACCATATATTTT

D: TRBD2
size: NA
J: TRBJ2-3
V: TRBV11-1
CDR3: CASSPKGTSGGDTQYF
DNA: TGTGCCAGCAGCCCTAAAGGGACTAGCGGGGGAGATACGCAGTATTTT

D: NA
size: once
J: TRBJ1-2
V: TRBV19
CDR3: CASSIDLATRISNYGYTF
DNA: TGTGCCAGTAGTATAGATCTAGCGACGCGGATATCTAACTATGGCTACACCTTC

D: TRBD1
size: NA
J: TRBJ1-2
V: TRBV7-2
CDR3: CASSFTGGGNYGYTF
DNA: TGTGCCAGCAGTTTTACAGGGGGGGGTAACTATGGCTACACCTTC

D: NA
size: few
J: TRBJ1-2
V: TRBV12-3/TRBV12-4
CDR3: CASSLRRYYGYTF
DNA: TGTGCCAGCAGTTTAAGACGATACTATGGCTACACCTTC

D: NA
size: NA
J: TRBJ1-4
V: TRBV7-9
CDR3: CASSPWDQGEKLFF
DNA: TGTGCCAGCAGCCCGTGGGACCAAGGGGAAAAACTGTTTTTT

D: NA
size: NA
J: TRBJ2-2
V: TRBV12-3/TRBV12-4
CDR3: CASRGTGLGELFF
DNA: TGTGCCAGCAGGGGTACTGGCCTCGGGGAGCTGTTTTTT

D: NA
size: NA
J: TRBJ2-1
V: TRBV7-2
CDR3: CASSPGRLKQFF
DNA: TGTGCCAGCAGCCCGGGTCGTTTAAAGCAGTTCTTC

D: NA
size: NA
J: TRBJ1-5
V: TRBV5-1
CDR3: CASSQLGGLSQPQHF
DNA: TGCGCCAGCAGCCAGCTAGGGGGGTTAAGTCAGCCCCAGCATTTT

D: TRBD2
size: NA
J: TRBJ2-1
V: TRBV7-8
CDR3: CASSSDTSGQGLNEQFF
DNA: TGTGCCAGCAGCTCCGACACTAGCGGGCAGGGCCTAAATGAGCAGTTCTTC

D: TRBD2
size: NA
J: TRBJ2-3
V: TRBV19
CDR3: CASGTSGPDTQYF
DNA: TGTGCCAGCGGGACTAGCGGACCAGATACGCAGTATTTT

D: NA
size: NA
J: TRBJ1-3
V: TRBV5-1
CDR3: CASSLAGTGNTIYF
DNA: TGCGCCAGCAGCTTGGCAGGGACTGGAAACACCATATATTTT